This passage covers 24 T cell receptor beta chains from one sample sequenced in a study of beta chain features in type 1 diabetes. As every portion of the isolated RNA was reverse transcribed, the sequencing read expressed TCRB transcripts. Generated by immunoSEQ multiplex PCR, the TCRdb table keeps only in-frame clones and is missing some. The repertoire has about 360,000 clones, about 12% of them found once; the top ten carry less than 0.02%. Sequencing was carried out using naive CD4+ T cells from blood. The receptors shown here come from a man younger than 35 in good health.

In DNA, the CDR3 is TGTGCCACCACGGACAATAATGAAAAACTGTTTTTT. It yields the protein CATTDNNEKLFF. The chain couples TRBV15 to TRBJ1-4; D might be TRBD1 (5 bases). Trimming stripped 7 bases from V and 4 bases from J, with 7 bases between. The germline CDR1 and CDR2 sequences are LNHNV and YYDKDF (reference sequence). The CDR3 is made up of 12 amino acids.

This clone showed up just a few times. The chain recombines TRBV19 with TRBJ1-2, with no clear D. V lost 10 bases to trimming and J lost 4 bases, with 7 bases between them. This CDR3 region has 10 residues. CDR1 LNHDA and CDR2 SQIVND come from the germline V gene (reference sequence). CDR3 coding DNA: TGTGCCACCCCGGTCTATGGCTACACCTTC. Residues: CATPVYGYTF.

This clone was seen only a few times. This chain connects TRBV30 to TRBJ1-2; D perhaps matches TRBD1 (6 bases). Deletions cut 5 bases from V and 4 bases from J, with 14 bases between. CDR1 and CDR2 from the germline V gene are GTSNPN and SVGIG (reference sequence). CDR3 length: 13 amino acids. CDR3: CAWGGGGTYGYTF. CDR3 DNA: TGTGCCTGGGGAGGGGGGGGAACCTATGGCTACACCTTC. Filled out from reference TRBV30 and TRBJ1-2, the complete variable domain reads SQTIHQWPATLVQPVGSPLSLECTVEGTSNPNLYWYRQAAGRGLQLLFYSVGIGQISSEVPQNLSASRPQDRQFILSSKKLLLSDSGFYLCAWGGGGTYGYTFGSGTRLTVV.

This chain connects TRBV10-3 to TRBJ1-1; possibly TRBD1 for D (5 bases). V lost 8 bases and J lost 4, with 14 bases in between. The CDR3 contains 13 residues. Germline-derived CDR1 and CDR2 are ENHRY and SYGVKD. The CDR3 loop reads CAILGARSTEAFF. The CDR3 DNA is TGTGCCATCCTTGGGGCCAGGTCCACTGAAGCTTTCTTT.

The chain links TRBV11-2 to TRBJ1-5; D not certain. Germline CDR1 is SGHAT and CDR2 is FQNNGV. This CDR3 is 15 amino acids long. Trimming took off 1 base at V and 6 bases at J, with 13 bases between the two ends. The CDR3 DNA reads as TGTGCCAGCAGCTTAGGAGGGCATAAGGGTCAGCCCCAGCATTTT. Translating gives CASSLGGHKGQPQHF. The entire variable domain, with the rest obtained from reference TRBV11-2 and TRBJ1-5, is as follows: EAGVAQSPRYKIIEKRQSVAFWCNPISGHATLYWYQQILGQGPKLLIQFQNNGVVDDSQLPKDRFSAERLKGVDSTLKIQPAKLEDSAVYLCASSLGGHKGQPQHFGDGTRLSIL.

The V call is TRBV20-1, the J call TRBJ2-5, with D perhaps TRBD2 (5 bases). The germline gives CDR1 DFQATT, CDR2 SNEGSKA (reference sequence). The CDR3 is 11 residues long. The CDR3 DNA follows: TGCAGGGCAGAGGGTGGGGAGACCCAGTACTTC. Amino acids: CRAEGGETQYF.

This chain links TRBV6-5 with TRBJ2-2, with a weak D call TRBD2 (5 bases). CDR1 is MNHEY, CDR2 SVGAGI, per germline. V was pared by 7 bases and J by 4 bases, with 13 bases between. This CDR3 is built from 14 residues. CDR3 region: CASTRSASTGELFF. The CDR3 DNA reads TGTGCCAGCACGCGTAGCGCCAGCACCGGGGAGCTGTTTTTT.

This clone was counted a few times. This chain uses TRBV15 with TRBJ2-1; D is perhaps TRBD2 (6 bases). The CDR3 covers 20 residues. V lost 3 bases and J 0 bases, leaving 24 bases between the germline ends. CDR1 is LNHNV, CDR2 YYDKDF, per germline (reference sequence). CDR3 loop: CATSRAAGTRGSGSYNEQFF. The CDR3 DNA reads TGTGCCACCAGCAGGGCTGCCGGGACGCGGGGTTCGGGCTCCTACAATGAGCAGTTCTTC.

This sequence joins TRBV7-8 and TRBJ2-1; 7 bases align to TRBD1. The germline gives CDR1 SGHVS, CDR2 FQNEAQ. This CDR3 contains 15 residues. J gave up 6 bases and V 5 bases, and 10 bases lay outside the gene matches. Written as DNA, the CDR3 is TGTGCCAGCAGCACATCCGGGACAGTAGTCAATGAGCAGTTCTTC. Translating gives CASSTSGTVVNEQFF.

The chain recombines TRBV2 with TRBJ2-1; 7 nucleotides match TRBD2. CDR1 is SNHLY, CDR2 FYNNEI, per germline. This CDR3 contains 14 residues. V lost 11 bases and J lost 0; bases outside the gene matches: 7. The CDR3 bases are TGTGCCCAGGGTACGGGGGGCTCCTACAATGAGCAGTTCTTC. Its protein product is CAQGTGGSYNEQFF. Full variable domain (outside the CDR3, taken from reference TRBV2 and TRBJ2-1): EPEVTQTPSHQVTQMGQEVILRCVPISNHLYFYWYRQILGQKVEFLVSFYNNEISEKSEIFDDQFSVERPDGSNFTLKIRSTKLEDSAMYFCAQGTGGSYNEQFFGPGTRLTVL.

This clone was counted only a few times. This chain links TRBV7-9 with TRBJ1-2, with TRBD1 identical over 7 bases. This CDR3 comprises 15 residues. V gave up 3 bases and J gave up 6 bases; unmatched junction bases: 10. CDR1 and CDR2 from the germline V gene are SEHNR and FQNEAQ (reference sequence). The CDR3 coding sequence is TGTGCCAGCAGCTTGACAGGGTTGGTGGGAGATGGCTACACCTTC. The encoded protein is CASSLTGLVGDGYTF.

This clone has more than one count but fewer than ten. The sample holds other DNA sequences that translate to the same CDR3. In DNA form, the CDR3 reads TGTGCCAGCTCACCCGGAGCTAATCAGCCCCAGCATTTT. Protein product: CASSPGANQPQHF. The chain carries TRBV18 and TRBJ1-5; D is unresolved. Trimming pared 3 bases from V and 4 bases from J, leaving 7 bases between. Germline CDR1 KGHSH, CDR2 LQKENI. The CDR3 is 13 residues long. Full variable domain (rest looked up from reference TRBV18 and TRBJ1-5): NAGVMQNPRHLVRRRGQEARLRCSPMKGHSHVYWYRQLPEEGLKFMVYLQKENIIDESGMPKERFSAEFPKEGPSILRIQQVVRGDSAAYFCASSPGANQPQHFGDGTRLSIL.

The chain employs TRBV4-2 and TRBJ2-5, with 7 bases fitting TRBD1. With 4 bases clipped from V and 1 base from J, the junction kept 3 bases outside the gene matches. Germline V gene data show CDR1 as LGHNA and CDR2 as YNFKEQ. This CDR3 has 14 residues. DNA of the CDR3: TGTGCCAGCAGCCGCCGGGACAGCCAAGAGACCCAGTACTTC. Residues: CASSRRDSQETQYF.

The CDR3 loop reads CASTGVGGTYEQYF. For the CDR3, the DNA is TGTGCCAGCACCGGGGTAGGGGGTACCTACGAGCAGTACTTC. The genes are TRBV28 and TRBJ2-7; tentatively, D is TRBD1 (6 bases). Between the trimmed V and J ends, which lost 7 bases and 2 bases, there was a span of 15 bases. Germline CDR1 MDHEN, CDR2 SYDVKM. The CDR3 is made up of 14 amino acids.

V usage is TRBV7-8 and J usage is TRBJ2-4; 8 bases are shared with TRBD2. With 5 bases clipped from V and 1 base from J, the junction kept 1 base outside the gene matches. From germline, CDR1 is SGHVS and CDR2 FQNEAQ. CDR3 length: 14 amino acids. The CDR3 DNA reads as TGTGCCAGCAGCCGGGGGGGTGCCAAAAACATTCAGTACTTC. As protein: CASSRGGAKNIQYF.

CDR3: CASSLTFSRAGVYNEQFF. The CDR3 region has the DNA TGTGCCAGCAGCTTAACTTTTTCACGAGCGGGAGTATACAATGAGCAGTTCTTC. V and J are TRBV7-2 and TRBJ2-1, with TRBD2 matching over 8 bases. Germline CDR1 is SGHTA and CDR2 is FQGNSA. This CDR3 region has 18 residues. After removal of 2 bases from V and 4 bases from J, the junction contained 13 bases not matched to a gene.

This clone has a handful of counts. The rearrangement links TRBV15 to TRBJ2-1, with 12 bases matching TRBD2. The CDR3 spans 17 residues. V was pared by 0 bases and J by 3 bases, with 3 bases of the junction left unmatched. Per the germline V gene, CDR1 is LNHNV and CDR2 is YYDKDF (reference sequence). CDR3 sequence (DNA): TGTGCCACCAGCAGAGAGAGACTAGCGGGAGACTACAATGAGCAGTTCTTC. Amino acids: CATSRERLAGDYNEQFF. The variable domain in full, completed from reference TRBV15 and TRBJ2-1, reads DAMVIQNPRYQVTQFGKPVTLSCSQTLNHNVMYWYQQKSSQAPKLLFHYYDKDFNNEADTPDNFQSRRPNTSFCFLDIRSPGLGDTAMYLCATSRERLAGDYNEQFFGPGTRLTVL.

The V call is TRBV18, the J call TRBJ2-7; possible D gene TRBD1, 5 bases. V was trimmed by 3 bases and J by 4 bases, leaving 10 bases between them. Germline V CDR1 and CDR2: KGHSH, LQKENI. The CDR3 extends over 13 amino acids. The CDR3 loop is CASSPAGKYEQYF. In nucleotides, the CDR3 is TGTGCCAGCTCACCCGCAGGGAAGTACGAGCAGTACTTC.

The V call is TRBV5-1, the J call TRBJ2-3; 10 bases match TRBD1. Germline CDR1 and CDR2: SGHRS and YFSETQ. Unmatched junction bases numbered 7, after V lost 4 bases and J lost 5 bases. This CDR3 region has 15 residues. In DNA form, the CDR3 reads TGCGCCAGCAGCCCAAGACAGGGGGCCGTAGATACGCAGTATTTT. The encoded protein is CASSPRQGAVDTQYF.

This clone was seen ten or more times. The chain has TRBV5-4 and TRBJ2-1; TRBD2 agrees at 12 bases. The germline CDR1 and CDR2 sequences are SGHNT and YYREEE (reference sequence). J gave up 5 bases and V 7 bases, and 4 bases lay outside the gene matches. There are 14 residues in the CDR3. The CDR3 region has the DNA TGTGCCAGCCGGACTAGCGGGAACGACAATGAGCAGTTCTTC. Protein: CASRTSGNDNEQFF.

This clone was seen a handful of times. V usage is TRBV30 and J usage is TRBJ1-6; 10 bases map to TRBD1. V lost 1 base, J lost 10 bases, and 4 bases stayed unmatched. Germline V gene lookup returns CDR1 GTSNPN and CDR2 SVGIG (reference sequence). This CDR3 comprises 14 residues. The CDR3 spells CAWSETGGRSPLHF. Written as DNA, the CDR3 is TGTGCCTGGAGTGAGACAGGGGGCAGGTCACCCCTCCACTTT.

In the case of this clone: The germline gene is not matched at one end of the junction; a read error may be the cause. The rearrangement uses TRBV28 and TRBJ1-2; 12 nucleotides agree with TRBD1. This CDR3 region has 13 residues. CDR1 MDHEN and CDR2 SYDVKM come from the germline V gene. The CDR3 loop is CASRPGGTGGFTF. The CDR3 coding sequence is TGTGCCAGCAGACCCGGCGGGACAGGGGGCTTCACCTTC.

The genes are TRBV7-9 and TRBJ2-1; TRBD1 matches at 8 bases. Per the germline V gene, CDR1 is SEHNR and CDR2 is FQNEAQ (reference sequence). V lost 0 bases to trimming and J lost 2 bases; unmatched junction nucleotides: 3. The CDR3 totals 16 residues. CDR3 amino acids: CASSLAGTGTYNEQFF. The CDR3 nucleotides read TGTGCCAGCAGCTTAGCCGGGACAGGAACCTACAATGAGCAGTTCTTC.

This clone has more than one count but fewer than ten. The CDR3 loop reads CAWSIKGGAWGTGELFF. In DNA form, the CDR3 reads TGTGCCTGGAGTATTAAAGGCGGGGCCTGGGGCACCGGGGAGCTGTTTTTT. This chain links TRBV30 with TRBJ2-2, with TRBD2 as a possible D gene (6 bases). The CDR3 is 17 residues long. Germline V gene data show CDR1 as GTSNPN and CDR2 as SVGIG (reference sequence). Trimming stripped 2 bases from V and 4 bases from J, with 20 bases between. The full variable domain, completed using reference TRBV30 and TRBJ2-2, is SQTIHQWPATLVQPVGSPLSLECTVEGTSNPNLYWYRQAAGRGLQLLFYSVGIGQISSEVPQNLSASRPQDRQFILSSKKLLLSDSGFYLCAWSIKGGAWGTGELFFGEGSRLTVL.